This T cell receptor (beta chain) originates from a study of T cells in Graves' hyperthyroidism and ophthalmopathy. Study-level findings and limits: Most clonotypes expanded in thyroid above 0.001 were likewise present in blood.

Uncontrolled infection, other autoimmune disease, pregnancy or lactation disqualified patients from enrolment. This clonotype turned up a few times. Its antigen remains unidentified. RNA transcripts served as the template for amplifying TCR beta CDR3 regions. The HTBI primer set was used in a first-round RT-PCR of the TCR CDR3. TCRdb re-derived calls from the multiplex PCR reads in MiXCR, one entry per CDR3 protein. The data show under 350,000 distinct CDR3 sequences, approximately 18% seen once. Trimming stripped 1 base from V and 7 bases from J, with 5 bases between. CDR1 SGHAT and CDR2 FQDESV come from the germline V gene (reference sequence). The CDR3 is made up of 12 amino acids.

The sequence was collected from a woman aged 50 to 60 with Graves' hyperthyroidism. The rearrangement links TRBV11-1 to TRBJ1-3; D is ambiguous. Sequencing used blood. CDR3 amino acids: CASSLVQNTIYF. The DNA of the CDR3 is TGTGCCAGCAGCTTAGTACAGAACACCATATATTTT.